A single sample is the source of the 3 T cell receptor beta chains below, sequenced in a study of T cells in Graves' hyperthyroidism and ophthalmopathy. TCR beta CDR3 region amplification was performed from RNA transcripts. Carried out on the TCR CDR3, a first-round RT-PCR used the HTBI primer set. TCRdb re-derived calls from the multiplex PCR reads in MiXCR, one entry per CDR3 protein. Among hundreds of thousands of distinct CDR3 sequences listed, roughly 15% were seen once. Sequencing was performed on blood. These receptors came from a woman between 45 and 65 years old with Graves' ophthalmopathy.

This clonotype has at least ten counts. J is TRBJ2-7 and V is TRBV5-1, with 9 bases lining up with TRBD1. V lost 4 bases to trimming and J lost 3 bases; unmatched junction nucleotides: 11. The CDR3 totals 16 residues. Per germline, CDR1 SGHRS and CDR2 YFSETQ. The CDR3 region has the DNA TGCGCCAGCAGCCCGGGAGAAGGGACAGGGAACTACGAGCAGTACTTC. It is translated as CASSPGEGTGNYEQYF.

This chain uses TRBV6-1 with TRBJ2-3; 8 nucleotides agree with TRBD2. The germline V gene has CDR1 MNHNS and CDR2 SASEGT. Trimming at V came to 5 bases and at J to 4 bases, leaving 5 bases not matched to a gene. The CDR3 length is 14 residues. In DNA, the CDR3 is TGTGCCAGCAGTAGCGGGAGTTTCTCAGATACGCAGTATTTT. Protein sequence: CASSSGSFSDTQYF.

This clonotype was observed at least ten times. The chain is built from TRBV7-2 and TRBJ1-2; weak D call: TRBD1 (6 bases). The CDR3 loop spans 15 amino acids. Trimming left V 5 bases short and J 8 bases short, with 21 bases between. Germline CDR1 is SGHTA and CDR2 is FQGNSA. CDR3 sequence (DNA): TGTGCCAGCAGCCCGACAGGTGGCAGGGAGGAAGGCTACACCTTC. This translates into CASSPTGGREEGYTF.